This T cell receptor beta chain was recovered during a study of metastatic and nonmetastatic thyroid tumors. Overall study: Repertoire comparisons spanned blood and tumor or nodule tissue from malignant and benign thyroid patients. Points from the study as a whole: In both blood and tumor samples, TCR beta diversity was reported significantly higher for malignant than benign nodules.

No treatment had been given to any patient before thyroid surgery. Original processing methods: CDR3 was compared across clinicopathological groups, and the resulting differences were used to build a distant-metastasis classifier for papillary thyroid cancer. TCRdb re-called clones via MiXCR from the PCR reads. Clone size and V and J calls follow TCRdb, not the original study. The sample consists of 10,000 to 15,000 clones, roughly 29% of them appearing once. This clone was picked up many times. As yet, its antigen is unknown. Germline CDR1 and CDR2: SNHLY and FYNNEI. CDR3 length: 16 residues. Trimming took off 4 bases at V and 7 bases at J, with 20 bases between the two ends.

The sample taken for sequencing was tumor tissue. This clonotype was sampled from a female donor with papillary thyroid cancer or a benign thyroid nodule (not recorded which). Some clones in this sample may be carry-over from other donors' samples. This chain connects TRBV2 to TRBJ2-1; a weak D match, TRBD1 (6 bases). The CDR3 DNA reads TGTGCCAGCAGTGCCACCCGGGACATCATAATAAATGAGCAGTTCTTC. Encoded protein: CASSATRDIIINEQFF. The full variable domain, its missing parts supplied by reference TRBV2 and TRBJ2-1, is EPEVTQTPSHQVTQMGQEVILRCVPISNHLYFYWYRQILGQKVEFLVSFYNNEISEKSEIFDDQFSVERPDGSNFTLKIRSTKLEDSAMYFCASSATRDIIINEQFFGPGTRLTVL.